The entry below gives a single TCR beta chain sequence along with its context. The second PCR ran roughly 6 to 11 cycles with a sample-barcoded 5' primer and J-beta primers. TCRdb reprocessed the 5' RACE reads with MiXCR, giving one entry per CDR3 protein. The data hold about 400,000 distinct CDR3 sequences, with more than 45% observed a single time. The sample originates from a study of blood T cells in healthy people across ages. Study background: The capture of about one barcoded beta molecule per two T cells was achieved by template switching.

Ten milliliters of peripheral blood were drawn from each donor into EDTA-treated tubes. The total RNA that was extracted per sample amounted to at least 6 micrograms. Trimming left V 2 bases short and J 2 bases short, with 11 bases between. Per the germline V gene, CDR1 is LGHNA and CDR2 is YSLEER. The CDR3 contains 15 residues. Source material: blood. This sequence was found in a man in his sixties in good health. This chain uses TRBV4-3 with TRBJ2-3; D is undetermined. The CDR3 loop is CASSQRDPYTDTQYF. The CDR3 DNA sequence: TGCGCCAGCAGCCAAAGAGACCCCTACACAGATACGCAGTATTTT.